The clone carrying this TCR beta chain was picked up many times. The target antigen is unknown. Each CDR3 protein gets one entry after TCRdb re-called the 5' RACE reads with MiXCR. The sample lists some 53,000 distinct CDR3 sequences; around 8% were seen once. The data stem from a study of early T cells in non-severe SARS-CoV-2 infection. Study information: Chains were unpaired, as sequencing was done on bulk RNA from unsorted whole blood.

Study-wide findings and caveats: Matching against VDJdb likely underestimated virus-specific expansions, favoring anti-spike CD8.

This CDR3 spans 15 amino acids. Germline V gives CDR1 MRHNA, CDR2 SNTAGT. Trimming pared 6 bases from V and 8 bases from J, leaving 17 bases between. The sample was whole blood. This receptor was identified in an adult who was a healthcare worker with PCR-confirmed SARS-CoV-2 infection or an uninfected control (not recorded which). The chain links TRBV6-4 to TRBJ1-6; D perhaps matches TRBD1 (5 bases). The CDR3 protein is CASSRDFSRDSPLHF. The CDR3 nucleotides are TGTGCCAGCAGCCGGGACTTCTCACGGGATTCACCCCTCCACTTT.